One sample yielded the 32 T cell receptor beta chains listed below, sequenced in a study of blood T cell repertoires in COVID-19. Sequenced by immunoSEQ multiplex PCR; TCRdb stores in-frame clones only, minus some. The sample lists fewer than 350,000 clones, approximately 81% occurring once. Sequencing was done on a sample of peripheral blood. Every receptor here comes from a woman aged 55-69 years with active or convalescent COVID-19.

This chain joins TRBV6-1 and TRBJ1-6, with a possible D match to TRBD1 (5 bases). V shed 2 bases and J shed 14 bases, with 13 bases lying between them. Germline V gives CDR1 MNHNS, CDR2 SASEGT. There are 13 residues in the CDR3. Here the CDR3 DNA reads TGTGCCAGCAGTGAACGCGACAGAGAGGCCCTCCACTTT. Translating gives CASSERDREALHF.

In its sample, this clone was seen a few times. The CDR3 reads CASSPRTGYTGELFF. The DNA for the CDR3 is TGTGCCAGCAGCCCTCGGACAGGGTACACCGGGGAGCTGTTTTTT. The chain has TRBV11-3 and TRBJ2-2; 8 nucleotides match TRBD1. The CDR3 loop spans 15 amino acids. Germline V CDR1 and CDR2: SGHNT, YENEEA. With V trimmed by 5 bases and J by 3 bases, 5 bases remained unmatched.

This sequence joins TRBV27 and TRBJ1-1; D not certain. Per the germline V gene, CDR1 is MNHEY and CDR2 is SMNVEV (reference sequence). V dropped 11 bases and J dropped 1 base, with 8 bases sitting between them. The CDR3 sequence is 11 residues long. The CDR3 nucleotides read TGTGCCTCGTTATGGAACACTGAAGCTTTCTTT. This sequence encodes CASLWNTEAFF.

The genes are TRBV10-3 and TRBJ1-1, with D maybe TRBD1 (5 bases). Germline V gene sequence: CDR1 ENHRY, CDR2 SYGVKD. The length of the CDR3 is 13 residues. The V end was cut by 6 bases, the J end by 1 base, with 9 bases between. The CDR3 nucleotides read TGTGCCATCAGGGAAGACAGGAACACTGAAGCTTTCTTT. Residues: CAIREDRNTEAFF.

The rearrangement joins TRBV6-4 to TRBJ2-1; a weak D match, TRBD2 (7 bases). This CDR3 comprises 13 residues. Germline lookup yields CDR1 MRHNA and CDR2 SNTAGT. The germline V and J ends were trimmed by 6 bases and 8 bases, with 14 bases remaining between them. CDR3 sequence: CASRGGDDDEQFF. CDR3 in DNA: TGTGCCAGCAGAGGGGGGGATGACGATGAGCAGTTCTTC.

This clone was recorded once. The J gene is TRBJ1-3, the V gene TRBV27, with 7 bases that match TRBD1. The V gene's germline CDR1 is MNHEY and CDR2 SMNVEV (reference sequence). J lost 4 bases, V lost 2 bases, and 5 bases had no gene match. The CDR3 totals 15 residues. CDR3 nucleotides: TGTGCCAGCAGTTTAGAAGGGGGCGCCGGAAACACCATATATTTT. This gives the protein CASSLEGGAGNTIYF.

The chain uses TRBV6-6 and TRBJ2-2; 10 nucleotides agree with TRBD1. V lost 5 bases to trimming and J lost 4 bases; unmatched junction nucleotides: 1. The CDR3 spans 14 residues. Germline V CDR1 and CDR2: MNHNY, SVGAGI (reference sequence). Here the CDR3 reads CASSRTGGTGELFF. For the CDR3, the DNA is TGTGCCAGCAGTCGGACAGGGGGCACCGGGGAGCTGTTTTTT.

The rearrangement uses TRBV19 and TRBJ2-2, with 8 nucleotides matching TRBD2. V shed 5 bases, J shed 4 bases, and the junction held 6 bases outside the gene matches. Germline V lookup: CDR1 LNHDA, CDR2 SQIVND (reference sequence). This CDR3 contains 15 residues. CDR3 sequence reads: CASSRGTRGTGELFF. The CDR3 nucleotides are TGTGCCAGTAGTCGAGGGACTAGGGGCACCGGGGAGCTGTTTTTT.

The genes are TRBV10-3 and TRBJ2-2; 12 bases match TRBD1. J lost 8 bases, V lost 2 bases, and 3 bases had no gene match. Germline CDR1 reads ENHRY; CDR2 reads SYGVKD. The CDR3 loop spans 15 amino acids. In nucleotides, the CDR3 is TGTGCCATCAGTGAGAGGGACAGGGGGCAAGGGGAGCTGTTTTTT. It is translated as CAISERDRGQGELFF.

This clone occurred once. This sequence joins TRBV5-1 and TRBJ1-5; no definite D call. V lost 0 bases and J 7 bases, leaving 11 bases between the germline ends. The CDR3 totals 14 residues. CDR1 and CDR2 (germline): SGHRS, YFSETQ. The CDR3 nucleotides are TGCGCCAGCAGCTTGGCAGGAGCGGGCCAGCCCCAGCATTTT. As protein: CASSLAGAGQPQHF.

CDR3: CASSRLLAGDTDTQYF. The DNA of the CDR3 is TGTGCCAGCAGCCGTCTCCTAGCGGGGGACACAGATACGCAGTATTTT. This rearrangement joins TRBV13 to TRBJ2-3; 10 positions agree with TRBD2. CDR1 and CDR2 (germline): PRHDT, FYEKMQ (reference sequence). Trimming cost V 5 bases and J 2 bases; bases outside gene matches: 7. The CDR3 consists of 16 residues.

This chain uses TRBV4-3 with TRBJ1-1; no definite D call. CDR1 and CDR2 from the germline V gene are LGHNA and YSLEER. Trimming removed 0 bases from V and 6 bases from J, with 11 bases in between. The CDR3 contains 14 residues. CDR3 region: CASSQDNWAPEAFF. CDR3 nucleotide sequence: TGCGCCAGCAGCCAAGATAATTGGGCACCTGAAGCTTTCTTT.

This clone has just a few counts. The rearrangement links TRBV4-1 to TRBJ1-4, with D perhaps matching TRBD1 (6 bases). Trimming shortened V by 1 base and J by 7 bases, and 13 bases separated the two germline ends. There are 15 residues in the CDR3. Germline V gene sequence: CDR1 MGHRA, CDR2 YSYEKL. The CDR3 nucleotides are TGCGCCAGCAGCCAAGTAGGGGGTAGGGGTGAAAAACTGTTTTTT. Translation: CASSQVGGRGEKLFF.

V usage is TRBV5-1 and J usage is TRBJ2-1, with 12 bases fitting TRBD2. J lost 0 bases, V lost 3 bases, and 10 bases had no gene match. This CDR3 has 19 residues. Germline CDR1 reads SGHRS; CDR2 reads YFSETQ. The CDR3 bases are TGCGCCAGCAGCTCGTGGGGAACTAGCGGGGGGCGCTCCTACAATGAGCAGTTCTTC. Protein: CASSSWGTSGGRSYNEQFF.

The count of this clone is one. The rearrangement uses TRBV7-2 and TRBJ2-1; a possible D gene is TRBD2 (5 bases). The CDR3 consists of 15 residues. CDR1 and CDR2 from the germline V gene are SGHTA and FQGNSA. Trimming removed 0 bases from V and 2 bases from J, with 8 bases in between. This CDR3 reads CASSLAPGTYNEQFF. The CDR3 DNA reads TGTGCCAGCAGCTTAGCTCCGGGAACCTACAATGAGCAGTTCTTC.

V and J are TRBV5-1 and TRBJ2-5; D ambiguous. V was pared by 4 bases and J by 2 bases, with 9 bases between. In germline, CDR1 is SGHRS, CDR2 YFSETQ. This CDR3 region has 13 residues. Written as DNA, the CDR3 is TGCGCCAGCAGCCAGATAACACAAGAGACCCAGTACTTC. Protein sequence: CASSQITQETQYF.

CDR3 nucleotides: TGTGCCAGCAGCTTAGCTGCAGAGGGGGCCCAGCATTTT. Its translation: CASSLAAEGAQHF. The V call is TRBV7-6, the J call TRBJ1-5, with D possibly matching TRBD1 (6 bases). The CDR3 extends over 13 amino acids. Trimming shortened V by 0 bases and J by 11 bases, and 11 bases separated the two germline ends. Germline-derived CDR1 and CDR2 are SGHVS and FNYEAQ.

In this sample, this clone turned up a few times. The V call is TRBV28, the J call TRBJ2-1; maybe TRBD2 (5 bases). The germline V gene encodes CDR1 MDHEN and CDR2 SYDVKM. V lost 5 bases to trimming and J lost 9 bases, with 11 bases between them. This CDR3 contains 12 residues. The CDR3 DNA reads as TGTGCCAGCAGTGCCGGACTTTCTGAGCAGTTCTTC. This codes for CASSAGLSEQFF.

The chain uses TRBV15 and TRBJ2-1, with D perhaps TRBD1 (6 bases). The CDR3 has 13 amino acids. The germline V gene has CDR1 LNHNV and CDR2 YYDKDF (reference sequence). Trimming removed 9 bases from V and 0 bases from J, with 9 bases in between. The CDR3 coding sequence is TGTGCCACACAGGGAATCTCCTACAATGAGCAGTTCTTC. Its protein product is CATQGISYNEQFF. The whole variable domain, filled in from reference TRBV15 and TRBJ2-1, reads DAMVIQNPRYQVTQFGKPVTLSCSQTLNHNVMYWYQQKSSQAPKLLFHYYDKDFNNEADTPDNFQSRRPNTSFCFLDIRSPGLGDTAMYLCATQGISYNEQFFGPGTRLTVL.

The V call is TRBV27, the J call TRBJ1-2, with D tentatively TRBD1 (5 bases). The CDR3 is made up of 14 amino acids. V was cut by 8 bases and J by 4 bases, with 17 bases left in between. Germline lookup yields CDR1 MNHEY and CDR2 SMNVEV (reference sequence). The CDR3 bases are TGTGCCAGCGCTCAGGGTGGGCAAATCTATGGCTACACCTTC. This sequence encodes CASAQGGQIYGYTF.

The chain employs TRBV4-2 and TRBJ2-2; D is perhaps TRBD2 (5 bases). With 1 base removed from V and 5 bases from J, the gap between germline ends came to 11 bases. CDR1 and CDR2 from the germline V gene are LGHNA and YNFKEQ. This CDR3 has 15 amino acids. The CDR3 nucleotides read TGTGCCAGCAGCCAAGGAGTGTCGGGGACCGGGGAGCTGTTTTTT. Translated: CASSQGVSGTGELFF.

The V gene is TRBV18, the J gene TRBJ1-1; 7 nucleotides align to TRBD1. V lost 6 bases to trimming and J lost 3 bases; unmatched junction nucleotides: 10. This CDR3 has 15 amino acids. Per germline, CDR1 KGHSH and CDR2 LQKENI. The DNA for the CDR3 is TGTGCCAGCTCTTTCCGACAGGGATTGGACACTGAAGCTTTCTTT. Translation gives CASSFRQGLDTEAFF.

This clone was seen a handful of times. The genes are TRBV3-1 (or the pseudogene TRBV3-2) and TRBJ1-2; possibly TRBD1 for D (5 bases). V was trimmed by 0 bases and J by 4 bases, leaving 12 bases between them. This CDR3 is built from 15 residues. CDR1 and CDR2 from the germline V gene are LGHDT and YNNKEL (reference sequence). CDR3: CASSQDPTEAYGYTF. The CDR3 DNA reads as TGTGCCAGCAGCCAAGATCCGACAGAGGCCTATGGCTACACCTTC.

V and J are TRBV27 and TRBJ2-5; TRBD2 agrees at 8 bases. CDR3 length equals 14 residues. CDR1 MNHEY and CDR2 SMNVEV come from the germline V gene (reference sequence). J lost 5 bases, V lost 5 bases, and 7 bases had no gene match. CDR3 sequence reads: CASSPAGGWETQYF. CDR3 bases: TGTGCCAGCAGTCCTGCGGGGGGTTGGGAGACCCAGTACTTC.

The chain couples TRBV19 to TRBJ1-5; 7 positions match TRBD1. The ends lost 7 bases at V and 5 bases at J; junction bases unmatched: 5. Germline CDR1 reads LNHDA; CDR2 reads SQIVND (reference sequence). The CDR3 runs to 13 residues. CDR3 sequence (DNA): TGTGCCAGTACCTGGACAGGAGATCAGCCCCAGCATTTT. Encoded protein: CASTWTGDQPQHF.

J is TRBJ1-1 and V is TRBV13; no definite D call. V was shortened by 5 bases and J by 0 bases, with 16 bases between the two germline ends. The germline gives CDR1 PRHDT, CDR2 FYEKMQ (reference sequence). The CDR3 runs 16 residues. CDR3 amino acids: CASSLFGVAMNTEAFF. DNA of the CDR3: TGTGCCAGCAGCCTCTTCGGGGTGGCGATGAACACTGAAGCTTTCTTT.

This chain joins TRBV18 and TRBJ1-1; D remains unclear. Germline V lookup: CDR1 KGHSH, CDR2 LQKENI. The CDR3 consists of 13 residues. Between the trimmed V and J ends, which lost 5 bases and 4 bases, there was a span of 11 bases. As DNA, the CDR3 is TGTGCCAGCTCATCCCCTATCCGCACTGAAGCTTTCTTT. It codes for CASSSPIRTEAFF.

The V call is TRBV21-1, the J call TRBJ1-2; the table's D gene call, TRBD1, was not cross checked with the DNA. TRBV21-1 is given as a pseudogene. This CDR3 spans 19 amino acids. The CDR3 reads CASSKARRSRDRTVYGYTF. CDR3 bases: TGTGCCAGCAGCAAAGCGAGAAGGAGCCGGGACAGGACCGTCTATGGCTACACCTTC.

The gene calls are TRBV3-1 (or the pseudogene TRBV3-2) and TRBJ2-3; TRBD2 aligns across 8 bases. CDR3 size: 19 residues. Germline V CDR1 and CDR2: LGHDT, YNNKEL (reference sequence). Unmatched junction bases numbered 19, after V lost 4 bases and J lost 4 bases. The CDR3 nucleotides read TGTGCCAGCAGCCCCACAAGATTGGTGAAGCGGGGGTCTTCAGATACGCAGTATTTT. Its protein product is CASSPTRLVKRGSSDTQYF.

In its sample, this clone was seen once. J is TRBJ1-5 and V is TRBV2; 9 bases map to TRBD1. The V gene end was trimmed by 2 bases and the J gene end by 7 bases; junction bases not matched to a gene: 6. The CDR3 has 15 amino acids. In germline, CDR1 is SNHLY, CDR2 FYNNEI. CDR3 in DNA: TGTGCCAGCAGTGAAACGGGGACAGGGCGCCAGCCCCAGCATTTT. Translating gives CASSETGTGRQPQHF.

The chain links TRBV9 to TRBJ2-1, with 10 bases fitting TRBD2. With V trimmed by 6 bases and J by 6 bases, 6 bases remained unmatched. This CDR3 region has 14 residues. CDR1 is SGDLS, CDR2 YYNGEE, per germline. CDR3 sequence: CASNKAGGRNEQFF. In DNA form, the CDR3 reads TGTGCCAGCAACAAAGCGGGGGGGCGCAATGAGCAGTTCTTC.

V and J are TRBV6-6 and TRBJ2-7; perhaps TRBD1 as D (5 bases). The CDR3 sequence is 13 residues long. V shed 5 bases and J shed 6 bases, with 14 bases lying between them. CDR1 and CDR2 (germline): MNHNY, SVGAGI (reference sequence). For the CDR3, the DNA is TGTGCCAGCAGTCCCCGGCAGGGTCGCGAGCAGTACTTC. Its protein product is CASSPRQGREQYF.